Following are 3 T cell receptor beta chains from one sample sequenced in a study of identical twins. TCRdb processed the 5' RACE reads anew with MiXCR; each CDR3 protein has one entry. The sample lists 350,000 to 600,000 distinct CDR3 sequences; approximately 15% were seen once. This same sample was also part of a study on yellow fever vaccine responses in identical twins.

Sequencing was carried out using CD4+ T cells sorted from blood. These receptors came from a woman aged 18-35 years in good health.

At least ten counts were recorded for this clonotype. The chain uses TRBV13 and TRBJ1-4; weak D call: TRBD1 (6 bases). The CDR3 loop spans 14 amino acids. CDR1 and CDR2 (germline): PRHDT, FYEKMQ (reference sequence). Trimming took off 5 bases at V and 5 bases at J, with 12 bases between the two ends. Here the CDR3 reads CASSRGQPNEKLFF. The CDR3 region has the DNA TGTGCCAGCAGCCGGGGGCAGCCCAATGAAAAACTGTTTTTT.

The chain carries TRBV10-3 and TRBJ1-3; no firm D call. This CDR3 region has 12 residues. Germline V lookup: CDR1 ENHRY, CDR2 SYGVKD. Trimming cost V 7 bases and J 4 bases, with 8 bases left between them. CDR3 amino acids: CAIKTGGNTIYF. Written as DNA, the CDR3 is TGTGCCATCAAGACTGGGGGAAACACCATATATTTT.

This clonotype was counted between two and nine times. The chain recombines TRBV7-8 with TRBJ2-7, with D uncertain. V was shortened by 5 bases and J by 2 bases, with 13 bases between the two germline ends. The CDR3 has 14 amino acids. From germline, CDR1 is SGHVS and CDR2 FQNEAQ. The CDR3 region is CASSLSPPPYEQYF. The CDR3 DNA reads TGTGCCAGCAGCCTTAGCCCTCCTCCCTACGAGCAGTACTTC.